The clone carrying this T cell receptor beta chain was picked up many times. Its antigen is as yet unknown. V was trimmed by 4 bases and J by 6 bases, leaving 9 bases between them. Germline CDR1 and CDR2: SNHLY and FYNNEI. This CDR3 has 12 residues. The data originate from a study of T cells after yellow fever vaccination. UMIs and a universal primer site were added when TCR cDNA was made by 5'RACE template switching. TCRdb used MiXCR to reprocess the 5' RACE reads, holding one entry per CDR3 protein. Of fewer than 400,000 distinct CDR3 sequences in the sample, 6.2% are singletons; the top ten hold 15%. Study findings and constraints: The booster saw the reappearance of most primary-vaccination clones (approximately 97% CD4, about 85% CD8). A limited proportion of clonotypes was detected within both the CD4 and CD8 compartments. The presence of abundant clonotypes contaminating from the bulk population was possible in FACS-sorted repertoires.

The sample here was PBMCs, taken 5 days after the yellow fever booster vaccination. The source is a man aged 25-45 years who received the YFV17D yellow fever vaccine. This chain links TRBV2 with TRBJ1-1; D is ambiguous. The CDR3 bases are TGTGCCAGCAGTGTCAAGGGAGCTGAAGCTTTCTTT. Protein: CASSVKGAEAFF.